These 3 T cell receptor beta chains originate from one sample sequenced in a study of CD8 T cells in Susac syndrome. A quantity of about 0.45 to 1 ug RNA underwent reverse transcription using random hexamers. From the immunoSEQ multiplex PCR reads, TCRdb called clonotypes with MiXCR, one entry per CDR3 protein. The sample includes 170,000 or so distinct CDR3 sequences, approximately 93% seen only once; the top ten take approximately 0.09%. The specimen sequenced was CD4+ T cells from PBMCs. These receptors were collected from a human donor with multiple sclerosis.

The chain is built from TRBV6-2 or TRBV6-3 and TRBJ2-1; TRBD1 matches 7 bases. Trimming took 5 bases from V and 2 from J; bases not matched to a gene: 0. Germline V lookup: CDR1 MNHEY, CDR2 SVGEGT. The CDR3 has 13 residues. CDR3 loop: CASSTGAYNEQFF. The CDR3 nucleotides read TGTGCCAGCAGTACAGGGGCCTACAATGAGCAGTTCTTC.

The V gene is TRBV14, the J gene TRBJ2-3; no definite D call. This CDR3 region has 14 residues. In germline, CDR1 is SGHDN, CDR2 FVKESK. V dropped 2 bases and J dropped 6 bases, with 12 bases sitting between them. The CDR3 sequence: CASSQFVGPDTQYF. CDR3 DNA sequence: TGTGCCAGCAGCCAATTCGTCGGTCCCGATACGCAGTATTTT. Supplemented by reference TRBV14 and TRBJ2-3, the full variable domain reads EAGVTQFPSHSVIEKGQTVTLRCDPISGHDNLYWYRRVMGKEIKFLLHFVKESKQDESGMPNNRFLAERTGGTYSTLKVQPAELEDSGVYFCASSQFVGPDTQYFGPGTRLTVL.

This chain joins TRBV4-3 and TRBJ1-5; no reliable D call. V shed 2 bases and J shed 3 bases, with 5 bases lying between them. CDR1 is LGHNA and CDR2 is YSLEER in the germline V gene. This CDR3 has 13 amino acids. The CDR3 is CASSQLYNQPQHF. In DNA, the CDR3 is TGCGCCAGCAGCCAATTGTACAATCAGCCCCAGCATTTT.